The sequence of this TCR beta chain was determined in a study of blood T cells in healthy people across ages. The donors, all healthy, were Caucasians living in Russia, aged about 6 to 90. Every sample gave at least 5 micrograms of total RNA when it was extracted. For the second PCR, which ran for roughly 7 to 11 cycles, a sample-barcoded 5' primer and a J-beta primer mix were used. With 12 random nucleotides, a template-switch adaptor tagged each individual cDNA molecule. TCRdb re-called the 5' RACE reads through MiXCR, storing one row per CDR3 protein. The data hold approximately 730,000 distinct CDR3 sequences, with more than 40% observed a single time. In this sample, this clonotype turned up once. Germline loops: CDR1 LGHDT, CDR2 YNNKEL (reference sequence). The CDR3 is made up of 15 amino acids. Losses at the gene ends were 0 bases for V and 7 bases for J; bases not matched to a gene: 5.

This chain joins TRBV3-1 and TRBJ2-1; TRBD2 aligns across 8 bases. The TCR was taken from a woman between 55 and 75 years old in good health. The specimen was blood. This chain's CDR3 is CASSQEGASGNEQFF. CDR3 nucleotide sequence: TGTGCCAGCAGCCAAGAAGGCGCTAGCGGGAATGAGCAGTTCTTC.